This TCR beta chain was obtained from a study of tumor-infiltrating lymphocytes in primary liver carcinoma. RNA isolated from unsorted whole blood supplied the blood RNA, with germline DNA also extracted. CDR3 length equals 16 residues. Germline V lookup: CDR1 SGHAT, CDR2 FQNNGV. Deletions cut 5 bases from V and 6 bases from J, with 20 bases between. Total RNA (roughly 530 ng) served as template for TCR beta cDNA synthesis primed by a constant-region primer. Sequencing libraries for TCR beta derived from three nested multiplex PCR rounds that used slightly modified ARM-PCR. Forward primers for TRBV1-TRBV30 and a C-beta reverse primer served the first two PCR rounds, at roughly 10 cycles each. TCRdb re-called the multiplex PCR reads through MiXCR, storing one row per CDR3 protein. Counted here are about 350,000 distinct CDR3 sequences, approximately 64% occurring once; the ten biggest clones make up about 6.3%.

This clonotype was counted once. The V call is TRBV11-2, the J call TRBJ1-3; the D is unclear. The source of this sequence is a man aged 35-49 years with primary liver carcinoma and hepatitis B virus infection. The sample was peripheral blood. CDR3 in amino acids: CASSPRMEQPTNTIYF. The DNA for the CDR3 is TGTGCCAGCAGCCCGAGAATGGAGCAACCTACAAACACCATATATTTT.